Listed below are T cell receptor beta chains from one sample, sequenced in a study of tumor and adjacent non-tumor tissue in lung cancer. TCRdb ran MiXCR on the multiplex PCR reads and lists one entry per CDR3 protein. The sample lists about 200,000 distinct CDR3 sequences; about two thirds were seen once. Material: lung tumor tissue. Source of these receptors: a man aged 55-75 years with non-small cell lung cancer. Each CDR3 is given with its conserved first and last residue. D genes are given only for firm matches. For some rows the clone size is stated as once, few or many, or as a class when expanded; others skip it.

CDR3: CASSLDWGGRETQYF
DNA: TGTGCCAGCAGCTTGGATTGGGGAGGCAGAGAGACCCAGTACTTC
size: NA
J: TRBJ2-5
V: TRBV5-4
D: NA

CDR3: CASSYQTGQDYEQYF
DNA: TGCGCCAGCAGCTACCAGACGGGACAGGACTACGAGCAGTACTTC
size: NA
J: TRBJ2-7
V: TRBV5-1
D: TRBD1

CDR3: CASSEGTVGSHTGGLFF
DNA: TGTGCCAGCAGTGAAGGGACAGTGGGATCCCACACCGGGGGGCTGTTTTTT
size: NA
J: TRBJ2-2
V: TRBV6-1
D: NA

CDR3: CASSSDRVGNHSQHF
DNA: TGTGCCAGCAGTTCGGACAGGGTAGGGAATCATTCCCAACATTTT
size: NA
J: TRBJ1-5
V: TRBV6-1
D: TRBD1

CDR3: CASSYYGGAANEQFF
DNA: TGTGCCAGCAGTTACTACGGGGGGGCCGCCAATGAGCAGTTCTTC
size: NA
J: TRBJ2-1
V: TRBV6-5
D: TRBD2

CDR3: CSAGGDGGRTYNEQFF
DNA: TGCAGTGCTGGGGGGGACGGGGGCCGAACCTACAATGAGCAGTTCTTC
size: many
J: TRBJ2-1
V: TRBV20-1
D: NA

CDR3: CASSRRGSGVNVLTF
DNA: TGTGCCAGCAGCCGCAGGGGCTCCGGGGTCAACGTCCTGACTTTC
size: NA
J: TRBJ2-6
V: TRBV12-3/TRBV12-4
D: NA

CDR3: CASSTWTDTQYF
DNA: TGTGCCAGCAGTACTTGGACAGATACGCAGTATTTT
size: once
J: TRBJ2-3
V: TRBV5-5
D: NA

CDR3: CASSQELRTNTGELFF
DNA: TGTGCCAGCAGCCAAGAACTCAGAACGAACACCGGGGAGCTGTTTTTT
size: NA
J: TRBJ2-2
V: TRBV4-3
D: NA

CDR3: CASSLSTVSETQYF
DNA: TGCGCCAGCAGCTTGTCCACGGTGTCAGAGACCCAGTACTTC
size: many
J: TRBJ2-5
V: TRBV5-1
D: NA

CDR3: CASSLAGGANVLTF
DNA: TGTGCCAGCAGCCTCGCCGGGGGGGCCAACGTCCTGACTTTC
size: few
J: TRBJ2-6
V: TRBV13
D: NA

CDR3: CASSDFSRDGTNEKLFF
DNA: TGTGCCAGCAGTGATTTTTCCCGGGACGGCACTAATGAAAAACTGTTTTTT
size: NA
J: TRBJ1-4
V: TRBV2
D: NA

CDR3: CTSSTTLGGVTQNF
DNA: TGTACCAGCAGCACTACTCTGGGGGGAGTGACCCAGAACTTC
size: NA
J: TRBJ2-5
V: TRBV5-4
D: NA

CDR3: CSAREFDRSSYEQYF
DNA: TGCAGTGCTAGAGAATTCGACAGGTCATCCTACGAGCAGTACTTC
size: NA
J: TRBJ2-7
V: TRBV20-1
D: NA

CDR3: CASGAPLAGDRDTQYF
DNA: TGCGCTAGTGGGGCCCCTTTGGCGGGAGATAGAGATACGCAGTATTTT
size: NA
J: TRBJ2-3
V: TRBV12-5
D: TRBD2

CDR3: CSAGDTGLAGVWEQFF
DNA: TGCAGTGCTGGAGATACGGGACTAGCGGGAGTTTGGGAGCAGTTCTTC
size: NA
J: TRBJ2-1
V: TRBV20-1
D: TRBD2

CDR3: CSARDRGNSGELFF
DNA: TGCAGTGCTAGAGATCGGGGGAACAGCGGGGAGCTGTTTTTT
size: NA
J: TRBJ2-2
V: TRBV20-1
D: NA

CDR3: CASGLIGYQDTQYF
DNA: TGTGCCAGTGGCTTAATTGGCTACCAAGATACCCAGTACTTC
size: NA
J: TRBJ2-5
V: TRBV11-2
D: NA

CDR3: CTSIFNSWTATGDTEQYF
DNA: TGTACCAGCATTTTCAACTCTTGGACAGCCACTGGAGATACGGAGCAGTACTTC
size: NA
J: TRBJ2-7
V: TRBV6-5
D: NA

CDR3: CARSVSYNEQFF
DNA: TGTGCCCGGAGTGTATCATACAATGAGCAGTTCTTC
size: NA
J: TRBJ2-1
V: TRBV30
D: NA

CDR3: CSARALPIAREQFF
DNA: TGCAGTGCTAGAGCCCTCCCCATAGCGAGGGAGCAATTCTTC
size: once
J: TRBJ2-1
V: TRBV20-1
D: NA

CDR3: CASGGTSGPYNEQLF
DNA: TGCGCCAGCGGCGGGACTAGCGGGCCTTACAATGAGCAGTTATTC
size: NA
J: TRBJ2-1
V: TRBV10-1
D: TRBD2

CDR3: CASCYVGSGRPSSYNEQFF
DNA: TGTGCCAGCTGTTACGTTGGTAGCGGGAGACCTAGCTCCTACAATGAGCAGTTCTTC
size: NA
J: TRBJ2-1
V: TRBV6-5
D: TRBD2

CDR3: CASSLGLDSATNEKLFF
DNA: TGTGCCAGCAGCTTAGGCCTCGACAGTGCAACTAATGAAAAACTGTTTTTT
size: few
J: TRBJ1-4
V: TRBV13
D: NA

CDR3: CASSYTGSDLQETQYF
DNA: TGTGCCAGCAGTTACACGGGCAGCGATTTACAAGAGACCCAGTACTTC
size: NA
J: TRBJ2-5
V: TRBV6-2/TRBV6-3
D: NA

CDR3: CASSQVQEASLRF
DNA: TGCGCCAGCAGCCAAGTTCAGGAAGCGTCCCTCCGCTTT
size: NA
J: TRBJ1-6
V: TRBV4-3
D: NA

CDR3: CSAGTGGNAEAFF
DNA: TGCAGTGCCGGGACAGGGGGTAACGCTGAAGCTTTCTTT
size: many
J: TRBJ1-1
V: TRBV20-1
D: TRBD1

CDR3: CSARDGARVRSNQSQQF
DNA: TGCAGTGCTAGAGATGGGGCCAGGGTCCGTAGCAATCAGTCCCAGCAGTTT
size: NA
J: TRBJ1-5
V: TRBV20-1
D: NA